The rows below give T cell receptor beta chains drawn from one sample of a study of blood T cell repertoires in COVID-19. The method was immunoSEQ multiplex PCR; TCRdb's version includes in-frame clones alone and lacks a portion of them. Here the sample spans some 170,000 clones, 70% to 90% being singletons. Specimen: peripheral blood. These TCRs come from a man aged 40-49 years with acute or convalescent COVID-19. The CDR3 runs from the conserved cysteine through the conserved F or W. A D gene is named only where the DNA matches it firmly. Size values are once, few and many counts, or a class for expanded clones, and some rows have none.

J	V	D	size	length	CDR3	DNA
TRBJ2-7	TRBV29-1	TRBD1	-	14	CSVGSDRGLYEQYF	TGCAGCGTTGGGTCGGACAGGGGGCTTTACGAGCAGTACTTC
TRBJ1-3	TRBV10-3	TRBD1	-	14	CAITRDSSGNTIYF	TGTGCCATCACCCGGGACAGCTCTGGAAACACCATATATTTT
TRBJ1-2	TRBV7-8	-	-	14	CASSLGRDAAGYTF	TGTGCCAGCAGCTTAGGGAGGGATGCGGCTGGCTACACCTTC
TRBJ1-1	TRBV29-1	TRBD1	-	12	CSAGTGNTEAFF	TGCAGCGCCGGGACAGGGAACACTGAAGCTTTCTTT
TRBJ1-5	TRBV6-2/TRBV6-3	TRBD1	once	17	CASSYGTGISSNQPQHF	TGTGCCAGCAGTTACGGGACAGGGATTAGTAGCAATCAGCCCCAGCATTTT
TRBJ2-7	TRBV6-1	-	-	14	CASSEAWQRYEQYF	TGTGCCAGCAGTGAAGCATGGCAGAGGTACGAGCAGTACTTC
TRBJ1-1	TRBV30	-	-	16	CAWSDPSGKENTEAFF	TGTGCCTGGAGTGATCCCTCAGGGAAGGAGAACACTGAAGCTTTCTTT
TRBJ2-2	TRBV9	-	-	14	CASSGQRLLGELFF	TGTGCCAGCAGCGGACAGAGATTACTCGGGGAGCTGTTTTTT
TRBJ1-3	TRBV29-1	-	-	14	CSVASGARGNTIYF	TGCAGCGTCGCGAGTGGGGCTAGAGGAAACACCATATATTTT
TRBJ2-2	TRBV6-5	-	-	15	CASRVSGGFTGELFF	TGTGCCAGCAGGGTCTCCGGGGGTTTCACCGGGGAGCTGTTTTTT
TRBJ2-1	TRBV5-1	TRBD2	-	16	CASLLRGGAGDNEQFF	TGCGCCAGCCTCTTACGCGGGGGGGCAGGGGACAATGAGCAGTTCTTC
TRBJ2-3	TRBV15	TRBD1	-	14	CATSRDRATDTQYF	TGTGCCACCAGCAGGGACAGGGCGACAGATACGCAGTATTTT
TRBJ2-2	TRBV7-2	TRBD2	-	18	CASSLDQAGGQDTGELFF	TGTGCCAGCAGCTTAGACCAAGCGGGGGGGCAGGACACCGGGGAGCTGTTTTTT
TRBJ2-2	TRBV5-1	TRBD1	-	14	CASSSTGITGELFF	TGCGCCAGCAGCTCGACAGGGATCACCGGGGAGCTGTTTTTT
TRBJ2-1	TRBV3-1/TRBV3-2	TRBD2	-	15	CASSQARGGTYEQFF	TGTGCCAGCAGCCAAGCTCGCGGGGGAACCTATGAGCAGTTCTTC
TRBJ2-1	TRBV6-4	TRBD1	-	14	CASSATGQFDEQFF	TGTGCCAGCAGTGCCACGGGACAGTTCGATGAGCAGTTCTTC
TRBJ1-5	TRBV5-1	-	-	14	CASSFNGGNQPQHF	TGCGCCAGCAGCTTTAACGGCGGGAATCAGCCCCAGCATTTT
TRBJ1-4	TRBV24-1	TRBD1	-	17	CATSDRPGQGLNEKLFF	TGTGCCACCAGTGATCGTCCGGGACAGGGTTTGAATGAAAAACTGTTTTTT
TRBJ2-3	TRBV3-1/TRBV3-2	TRBD2	-	15	CASSRGGGSTDTQYF	TGTGCCAGCAGCCGCGGGGGAGGGAGCACAGATACGCAGTATTTT
TRBJ1-2	TRBV28	TRBD1	few	11	CATGTGVGYTF	TGTGCCACCGGGACAGGGGTTGGCTACACCTTC
TRBJ2-4	TRBV11-2	TRBD2	-	14	CASSSSGGGNIQYF	TGTGCCAGCAGCAGTAGCGGGGGGGGAAACATTCAGTACTTC
TRBJ2-7	TRBV2	TRBD2	-	15	CASSEAFSGAIEQYF	TGTGCCAGCAGTGAAGCGTTTAGCGGGGCAATCGAGCAGTACTTC
TRBJ2-7	TRBV18	-	once	17	CASSLIVPTGSSYEQYF	TGTGCCAGCTCCCTCATCGTACCCACAGGATCATCCTACGAGCAGTACTTC
TRBJ1-2	TRBV7-2	-	-	12	CASSLGDYGYTF	TGTGCCAGCAGCTTAGGCGACTATGGCTACACCTTC
TRBJ1-1	TRBV18	-	-	15	CASSPTDRSNTEAFF	TGTGCCAGCTCACCAACGGACAGATCGAACACTGAAGCTTTCTTT
TRBJ2-7	TRBV30	TRBD1	-	14	CAWSGTGRSYEQYF	TGTGCCTGGAGTGGGACAGGGCGCTCCTACGAGCAGTACTTC
TRBJ2-7	TRBV12-3/TRBV12-4	-	-	13	CASSPSSGSEQYF	TGTGCCAGCAGTCCGTCTTCCGGGTCGGAGCAGTACTTC
TRBJ2-1	TRBV6-6	TRBD2	-	14	CASSYPGGDNEQFF	TGTGCCAGCAGTTACCCGGGGGGAGACAATGAGCAGTTCTTC
TRBJ2-1	TRBV9	TRBD2	-	15	CASSVVTSGNNEQFF	TGTGCCAGCAGCGTAGTGACTAGCGGTAACAATGAGCAGTTCTTC
TRBJ1-2	TRBV30	-	-	15	CAWSRGKNYNYGYTF	TGTGCCTGGAGTCGGGGAAAGAATTATAACTATGGCTACACCTTC
TRBJ1-4	TRBV2	-	once	15	CASSFGGQTNEKLFF	TGTGCCAGCAGTTTCGGGGGGCAGACTAATGAAAAACTGTTTTTT
TRBJ2-5	TRBV13	TRBD2	-	15	CASSYSGRIPETQYF	TGTGCCAGCAGCTATAGCGGGAGGATCCCAGAGACCCAGTACTTC
TRBJ1-1	TRBV5-5	-	-	13	CASSSDSLREAFF	TGTGCCAGCAGCTCAGACAGCCTGAGGGAAGCTTTCTTT
TRBJ1-1	TRBV29-1	-	-	13	CSVETYVETEAFF	TGCAGCGTTGAAACTTATGTTGAAACTGAAGCTTTCTTT
TRBJ1-3	TRBV28	-	once	17	CASSPAGVSISGNTIYF	TGTGCCAGCAGTCCAGCGGGAGTTTCCATCTCTGGAAACACCATATATTTT
TRBJ2-7	TRBV11-2	-	-	15	CASTPNPGQSYEQYF	TGTGCCAGCACCCCAAACCCCGGACAGTCCTACGAGCAGTACTTC
TRBJ1-1	TRBV11-1	-	few	14	CASRRTGESTEAFF	TGTGCCAGCAGACGGACGGGGGAGAGCACTGAAGCTTTCTTT
TRBJ2-7	TRBV7-8	TRBD2	-	16	CASSYPKRGESYEQYF	TGTGCCAGCAGCTACCCTAAACGGGGGGAATCCTACGAGCAGTACTTC
TRBJ2-7	TRBV4-1	-	-	15	CASSQWATGRPEQYF	TGCGCCAGCAGCCAATGGGCGACAGGGAGGCCCGAGCAGTACTTC
TRBJ2-3	TRBV5-4	-	-	12	CASSRDTDTQYF	TGTGCCAGCAGCCGCGACACAGATACGCAGTATTTT
TRBJ1-1	TRBV14	-	-	13	CASSQARGTEAFF	TGTGCCAGCAGCCAAGCAAGGGGCACTGAAGCTTTCTTT
TRBJ1-1	TRBV28	TRBD1	-	12	CASSLSTGLAFF	TGTGCCAGCAGTTTATCGACAGGGCTAGCTTTCTTT
TRBJ1-6	TRBV9	-	-	14	CASSITGKFSPLHF	TGTGCCAGCAGCATAACAGGGAAGTTTTCACCCCTCCACTTT
TRBJ1-2	TRBV29-1	-	-	11	CSVAGGDGYTF	TGCAGCGTTGCCGGAGGGGACGGCTACACCTTC
TRBJ2-3	TRBV10-3	TRBD2	-	13	CAISAGLGDTQYF	TGTGCCATCAGTGCGGGACTAGGGGATACGCAGTATTTT
TRBJ2-7	TRBV25-1	-	-	12	CASSVDSYEQYF	TGTGCCAGCAGTGTCGATAGCTACGAGCAGTACTTC
TRBJ2-1	TRBV11-3	TRBD2	once	16	CAGSLGVAGGAGEQFF	TGTGCCGGCAGCCTCGGAGTAGCCGGGGGGGCTGGTGAGCAGTTCTTC
TRBJ2-3	TRBV11-3	-	-	13	CASSLGTADTQYF	TGTGCCAGCAGCTTAGGGACAGCAGATACGCAGTATTTT
TRBJ1-1	TRBV5-1	-	-	14	CASSLAAGNTEAFF	TGCGCCAGCAGCTTGGCTGCGGGGAACACTGAAGCTTTCTTT
TRBJ1-5	TRBV12-3/TRBV12-4	TRBD1	-	13	CASSSTGAQPQHF	TGTGCCAGCAGTTCAACAGGGGCTCAGCCCCAGCATTTT
TRBJ1-1	TRBV30	-	-	14	CACRPRPQNTEAFF	TGTGCCTGCCGACCCAGGCCCCAAAACACTGAAGCTTTCTTT
TRBJ2-1	TRBV5-5	TRBD1	-	14	CASTGTGWDNEQFF	TGTGCCAGCACCGGGACAGGGTGGGACAATGAGCAGTTCTTC
TRBJ2-3	TRBV15	-	-	13	CATSRDSRDTQYF	TGTGCCACCAGCAGAGATTCGAGGGATACGCAGTATTTT
TRBJ2-2	TRBV7-3	-	-	16	CASSRTVRPDWGELFF	TGTGCCAGCAGCCGGACAGTAAGACCCGATTGGGGGGAGCTGTTTTTT
TRBJ1-2	TRBV28	TRBD1	-	16	CASSFARTGDNYGYTF	TGTGCCAGCAGTTTCGCCCGGACAGGGGATAACTATGGCTACACCTTC
TRBJ1-2	TRBV4-3	-	few	15	CASSLFTGTNYGYTF	TGCGCCAGCAGCCTTTTTACAGGGACCAACTATGGCTACACCTTC
TRBJ2-1	TRBV7-9	-	-	12	CASSREGNEQFF	TGTGCCAGCAGCCGAGAGGGCAATGAGCAGTTCTTC
TRBJ2-2	TRBV19	-	-	15	CASNDVGKSTGELFF	TGTGCCAGTAATGACGTCGGGAAATCAACCGGGGAGCTGTTTTTT
TRBJ1-1	TRBV7-9	-	few	16	CASSFRGSGKSTEAFF	TGTGCCAGCAGCTTCCGGGGGAGTGGCAAGAGCACTGAAGCTTTCTTT